The text below deals with one TCR beta chain. What it recognizes is unknown. This sample is drawn from a study of cytomegalovirus exposure and HLA in healthy donors. Across the study: The roughly 120 validation repertoires, a later analysis reported, used the same platform as the roughly 650 repertoires from the first cohort. Study-wide results and limits: Testing in vitro showed three CMV-associated chains specific for CMV antigens. The authors listed 150 to 200 TCR beta chains as cytomegalovirus-associated.

The CDR3 contains 15 residues. Germline trimming cut 2 bases from V and 4 bases from J; bases unmatched to any gene: 5. TCRdb keeps only in-frame clones here, not all; method: immunoSEQ multiplex PCR. The sample shows under 400,000 clones, 86% of them seen only once. Separate from the approximately 700-subject first cohort was the approximately 130-subject validation cohort, to which the donors belonged. The source of this sequence is a woman between 18 and 29 years old in good health and CMV-seronegative. The sample was PBMCs. The rearrangement joins TRBV5-3 to TRBJ2-4; 8 bases are a match to TRBD1. TRBV5-3 counts as an open reading frame of uncertain function. CDR3 amino acids: CARSFTRTGKNIQYF. In DNA, the CDR3 is TGTGCCAGAAGCTTTACCAGGACAGGGAAAAACATTCAGTACTTC.